These 26 T cell receptor beta chains share one sample of origin, sequenced in a study of T cell responses to AZD1222 COVID-19 vaccine. Libraries were prepared by immunoSEQ multiplex PCR; TCRdb keeps only in-frame clonotypes and omits some of them. Of approximately 100,000 clones in the sample, roughly 85% were seen once. The sample was peripheral blood, taken 28 days after the second AZD1222 dose. The receptors shown here come from an adult who received the AZD1222 COVID-19 vaccine.

A single count supports this clone. The chain combines TRBV9 with TRBJ2-7; the match to TRBD1 covers 9 bases. Germline CDR1 is SGDLS and CDR2 is YYNGEE. Trimming cost V 4 bases and J 5 bases; bases outside gene matches: 10. The CDR3 has 15 amino acids. CDR3 protein: CASSLSGTGNNEQYF. The CDR3 DNA reads TGTGCCAGCAGCTTGAGCGGGACAGGGAACAACGAGCAGTACTTC.

The V call is TRBV6-1, the J call TRBJ1-2; weak D call: TRBD1 (5 bases). The CDR3 runs to 15 residues. Germline V gives CDR1 MNHNS, CDR2 SASEGT. V lost 2 bases to trimming and J lost 8 bases, with 18 bases between them. The CDR3 sequence: CASSESQGGALGYTF. CDR3 nucleotides: TGTGCCAGCAGTGAATCGCAGGGAGGGGCCCTGGGCTACACCTTC.

The chain employs TRBV10-3 and TRBJ1-5, with TRBD1 identical over 7 bases. The V gene end was trimmed by 2 bases and the J gene end by 6 bases; junction bases not matched to a gene: 7. The CDR3 is made up of 15 amino acids. Germline loops: CDR1 ENHRY, CDR2 SYGVKD. CDR3 bases: TGTGCCATCAGTGAGGGGCAGGGGGTTGCTCAGCCCCAGCATTTT. Translation gives CAISEGQGVAQPQHF.

The genes are TRBV4-3 and TRBJ1-4; weak D call: TRBD1 (5 bases). Germline V lookup: CDR1 LGHNA, CDR2 YSLEER. The CDR3 contains 16 residues. Trimming took 0 bases from V and 4 from J, leaving 12 bases between them. As DNA, the CDR3 is TGCGCCAGCAGCCAAGATGGAGGGGCCATTAATGAAAAACTGTTTTTT. This codes for CASSQDGGAINEKLFF.

This chain connects TRBV24-1 to TRBJ1-1, with D uncertain. This CDR3 region has 11 residues. V was clipped by 2 bases and J by 10 bases, with 7 bases between them. Germline CDR1 KGHDR, CDR2 SFDVKD. The CDR3 loop reads CATSDYGGAFF. The CDR3 bases are TGTGCCACCAGTGATTATGGCGGAGCTTTCTTT.

The chain carries TRBV28 and TRBJ2-7; TRBD2 matches at 10 bases. Germline CDR1 is MDHEN and CDR2 is SYDVKM. The ends lost 6 bases at V and 2 bases at J; junction bases unmatched: 4. The length of the CDR3 is 14 residues. DNA for the CDR3: TGTGCCAGCAGCTCAGCGGGAGGGGCCTACGAGCAGTACTTC. Translated: CASSSAGGAYEQYF.

The gene calls are TRBV18 and TRBJ1-5; D gene unclear. CDR1 is KGHSH and CDR2 is LQKENI in the germline V gene. CDR3 length: 16 amino acids. The germline V and J ends were trimmed by 4 bases and 4 bases, with 17 bases remaining between them. CDR3 bases: TGTGCCAGCTCACACGATCGGTGGGGTAGGAATCAGCCCCAGCATTTT. Protein product: CASSHDRWGRNQPQHF.

The table lists this clone with a count of one. This rearrangement joins TRBV11-3 to TRBJ1-5; D perhaps matches TRBD1 (6 bases). Germline V CDR1 and CDR2: SGHNT, YENEEA. This CDR3 is built from 16 residues. Trimming removed 1 base at V and 5 bases at J, with 15 bases between. CDR3 bases: TGTGCCAGCAGCTTAGTTATCCAGGGGATGGATCAGCCCCAGCATTTT. Its protein is CASSLVIQGMDQPQHF.

CDR3 loop: CAISESHVTGRETQYF. The CDR3 region has the DNA TGTGCCATCAGTGAGTCCCATGTGACAGGGCGAGAGACCCAGTACTTC. The J gene is TRBJ2-5, the V gene TRBV10-3; 7 bases line up with TRBD1. The V and J ends lost 0 bases and 4 bases, in that order; junction bases with no gene match: 8. There are 16 residues in the CDR3. Germline V CDR1 and CDR2: ENHRY, SYGVKD.

The chain couples TRBV9 to TRBJ2-2; TRBD2 matches 12 bases. The CDR3 totals 18 residues. V lost 4 bases, J lost 1 base, and 8 bases stayed unmatched. The germline V gene has CDR1 SGDLS and CDR2 YYNGEE. CDR3 in amino acids: CASSKRTSGAGNTGELFF. The CDR3 DNA is TGTGCCAGCAGCAAACGGACTAGCGGGGCGGGGAACACCGGGGAGCTGTTTTTT.

The genes are TRBV5-1 and TRBJ1-4; a possible D gene is TRBD1 (6 bases). V lost 3 bases, J lost 17 bases, and 17 bases lay in between. CDR1 and CDR2 from the germline V gene are SGHRS and YFSETQ. This CDR3 spans 12 amino acids. Here the CDR3 DNA reads TGCGCCAGCAGCTCTGGACAGTCGCGACCCTTTTTT. The encoded protein is CASSSGQSRPFF.

This clone was observed once. The chain joins TRBV19 to TRBJ1-1; 8 bases match TRBD1. CDR3 size: 14 residues. Germline CDR1 and CDR2: LNHDA and SQIVND (reference sequence). With 9 bases clipped from V and 1 base from J, the junction kept 7 bases outside the gene matches. The CDR3 region is CASTTGATNTEAFF. As DNA, the CDR3 is TGTGCCAGCACGACAGGGGCCACGAACACTGAAGCTTTCTTT.

This chain uses TRBV28 with TRBJ2-1; 14 bases fit TRBD2. The CDR3 has 15 amino acids. The ends lost 5 bases at V and 8 bases at J; junction bases unmatched: 5. Germline V CDR1 and CDR2: MDHEN, SYDVKM. The chain's CDR3 is CASSTGTSGRDEQFF. CDR3 bases: TGTGCCAGCAGTACAGGGACTAGCGGGAGAGATGAGCAGTTCTTC.

The chain recombines TRBV30 with TRBJ1-5, with D uncertain. From germline, CDR1 is GTSNPN and CDR2 SVGIG (reference sequence). The germline V and J ends were trimmed by 0 bases and 7 bases, with 16 bases remaining between them. This CDR3 region has 15 residues. CDR3: CAWSVGAGDVQPQHF. The CDR3 DNA reads as TGTGCCTGGAGTGTAGGTGCTGGGGATGTACAGCCCCAGCATTTT. The full variable domain, with the rest looked up from reference TRBV30 and TRBJ1-5, is SQTIHQWPATLVQPVGSPLSLECTVEGTSNPNLYWYRQAAGRGLQLLFYSVGIGQISSEVPQNLSASRPQDRQFILSSKKLLLSDSGFYLCAWSVGAGDVQPQHFGDGTRLSIL.

This clone was observed a few times. Written as DNA, the CDR3 is TGTGCCAGCAGTTTAGCGGGGCTAGGTTACAATGAGCAGTTCTTC. This gives the protein CASSLAGLGYNEQFF. The V gene is TRBV27, the J gene TRBJ2-1; perhaps TRBD2 as D (6 bases). The CDR3 has 15 amino acids. The germline CDR1 and CDR2 sequences are MNHEY and SMNVEV (reference sequence). Trimming removed 2 bases at V and 4 bases at J, with 12 bases between.

The rearrangement joins TRBV10-2 to TRBJ2-7; D unresolved. There are 13 residues in the CDR3. Germline CDR1 is WSHSY and CDR2 is SAAADI. V shed 2 bases and J shed 1 base, with 6 bases lying between them. CDR3: CASSESASYEQYF. CDR3 sequence (DNA): TGCGCCAGCAGTGAGAGCGCGTCCTACGAGCAGTACTTC.

The gene calls are TRBV30 and TRBJ2-7, with D possibly matching TRBD2 (6 bases). The V and J ends lost 3 bases and 1 base respectively, with 7 bases between them. Germline V gene lookup returns CDR1 GTSNPN and CDR2 SVGIG (reference sequence). The CDR3 is 12 amino acids. This chain's CDR3 is CAWSGGSYEQYF. The DNA of the CDR3 is TGTGCCTGGAGCGGGGGTTCCTACGAGCAGTACTTC.

The V gene is TRBV19, the J gene TRBJ1-1, with 10 bases that match TRBD1. V lost 7 bases and J lost 8; bases outside the gene matches: 7. The CDR3 covers 13 residues. The germline V gene encodes CDR1 LNHDA and CDR2 SQIVND (reference sequence). The chain's CDR3 is CASTHDRGREAFF. The CDR3 coding sequence is TGTGCCAGTACCCATGACAGGGGGCGCGAAGCTTTCTTT.

The chain has TRBV2 and TRBJ1-6; D is uncertain. The CDR3 contains 13 residues. V was pared by 9 bases and J by 14 bases, with 20 bases between. CDR1 is SNHLY and CDR2 is FYNNEI in the germline V gene. The CDR3 sequence: CASTGPKRPTLHF. The CDR3 region has the DNA TGTGCCAGTACCGGGCCTAAACGGCCTACCCTCCACTTT.

The chain has TRBV27 and TRBJ2-2; D is unclear. V lost 0 bases and J lost 1, with 9 bases in between. CDR3 size: 16 residues. The germline CDR1 and CDR2 sequences are MNHEY and SMNVEV (reference sequence). The CDR3 DNA sequence: TGTGCCAGCAGTTTATCTCCAGCACGGAACACCGGGGAGCTGTTTTTT. Amino acid sequence: CASSLSPARNTGELFF.

This sequence joins TRBV6-5 and TRBJ1-3, with D uncertain. Trimming left V 4 bases short and J 1 base short, with 5 bases between. CDR3 size: 13 residues. Germline CDR1 MNHEY, CDR2 SVGAGI. The CDR3 reads CASSSGSGNTIYF. The CDR3 coding sequence is TGTGCCAGCAGTTCAGGTTCTGGAAACACCATATATTTT.

The chain couples TRBV6-4 to TRBJ2-2; perhaps TRBD2 as D (5 bases). Trimming left V 2 bases short and J 4 bases short, with 8 bases between. The CDR3 spans 14 residues. The germline V gene has CDR1 MRHNA and CDR2 SNTAGT. The CDR3 nucleotides are TGTGCCAGCAGTGACAGGGCGGGCACCGGGGAGCTGTTTTTT. Protein sequence: CASSDRAGTGELFF.

The chain combines TRBV28 with TRBJ1-4; a possible D gene is TRBD1 (5 bases). Germline assignment: CDR1 MDHEN and CDR2 SYDVKM. This CDR3 region has 16 residues. V lost 3 bases and J 7 bases, leaving 18 bases between the germline ends. The CDR3 loop is CASSFGKRVGGEKLFF. The CDR3 nucleotides are TGTGCCAGCAGTTTTGGGAAAAGGGTGGGGGGTGAAAAACTGTTTTTT.

This chain links TRBV14 with TRBJ1-6; D remains unclear. CDR3 length: 15 amino acids. Germline lookup yields CDR1 SGHDN and CDR2 FVKESK. Deletions cut 1 base from V and 10 bases from J, with 14 bases between. CDR3 nucleotide sequence: TGTGCCAGCAGCCAAGTATGGGCTTCCGGGTCACCCCTCCACTTT. It yields the protein CASSQVWASGSPLHF.

This chain uses TRBV28 with TRBJ2-3; weak D call: TRBD2 (6 bases). This CDR3 is built from 14 residues. Trimming cost V 6 bases and J 4 bases, with 14 bases left between them. CDR1 and CDR2 from the germline V gene are MDHEN and SYDVKM. The CDR3 here is CASRRTGSSDTQYF. CDR3 nucleotide sequence: TGTGCCAGCAGACGAACCGGGAGCTCAGATACGCAGTATTTT. The variable domain in full, completed from reference TRBV28 and TRBJ2-3, reads DVKVTQSSRYLVKRTGEKVFLECVQDMDHENMFWYRQDPGLGLRLIYFSYDVKMKEKGDIPEGYSVSREKKERFSLILESASTNQTSMYLCASRRTGSSDTQYFGPGTRLTVL.

The rearrangement joins TRBV25-1 to TRBJ2-3; TRBD2 matches 9 bases. Germline assignment: CDR1 MGHDK and CDR2 SYGVNS. Trimming cost V 8 bases and J 4 bases; bases outside gene matches: 10. This CDR3 region has 15 residues. CDR3 in DNA: TGTGCCAGCTCCATTTGGGCGGGAGGGCCAGATACGCAGTATTTT. It is translated as CASSIWAGGPDTQYF.